This is a list of T cell receptor beta chains from one sample in a study of human T cells and chemical hapten exposure. TCRdb recomputed calls from the RACE reads with MiXCR, one row per CDR3 protein. The repertoire has hundreds of thousands of distinct CDR3 sequences, around 6% of them found once; the top ten carry 5% to 6%. Sequenced here: whole blood, sampled in connection with sensitization to the hapten diphenylcyclopropenone (DPC). The source of these receptors is a woman aged 18-35 years with alopecia areata. Some clones in this sample may be carry-over from other donors' samples. CDR3s include the opening cysteine and the closing phenylalanine or tryptophan. A D gene is named only where the DNA matches it firmly. Size tells how often a clone was seen (once, few, many) or the class of an expanded clone, and some rows leave it out.

J gene	D gene	clone size	V gene	CDR3 protein	CDR3 DNA
TRBJ1-1	-	many	TRBV6-1	CASSLSPYRRSENTEAFF	TGTGCCAGCAGCCTCTCCCCTTATCGGAGGTCGGAGAACACTGAAGCTTTCTTT
TRBJ2-3	TRBD2	few	TRBV4-2	CASSLLPSGGATDTQYF	TGTGCCAGCAGCCTACTACCTAGCGGGGGGGCCACAGATACGCAGTATTTT
TRBJ2-3	TRBD2	many	TRBV4-3	CASSQGSGEPDTQYF	TGCGCCAGCAGCCAAGGAAGCGGGGAGCCAGATACGCAGTATTTT
TRBJ2-7	-	-	TRBV7-9	CASSARGTLGPDEQYF	TGTGCCAGCAGCGCCCGCGGGACTTTAGGACCAGACGAGCAGTACTTC
TRBJ1-1	-	many	TRBV27	CASSSLTPQNTEAFF	TGTGCCAGCAGTTCCTTGACACCTCAGAACACTGAAGCTTTCTTT
TRBJ1-2	-	-	TRBV28	CASSSRPDGYTF	TGTGCCAGCAGTTCTCGCCCGGATGGCTACACCTTC
TRBJ1-1	-	many	TRBV7-6	CASSLAGRESGAEAFF	TGTGCCAGCAGCTTAGCCGGGAGGGAGTCGGGGGCTGAAGCTTTCTTT
TRBJ1-5	-	many	TRBV7-9	CASSLDRAEGQPQHF	TGTGCCAGCAGCTTAGACAGGGCAGAGGGTCAGCCCCAGCATTTT
TRBJ1-5	-	many	TRBV21-1	CASSTLGEDNQPQHF	TGTGCCAGCAGCACCCTGGGGGAGGACAATCAGCCCCAGCATTTT
TRBJ2-3	TRBD2	few	TRBV18	CASSPLGLAGGTDTQYF	TGTGCCAGCTCACCACTCGGACTAGCGGGAGGGACAGATACGCAGTATTTT
TRBJ2-5	-	many	TRBV12-3/TRBV12-4	CASGRVIQETQYF	TGTGCCAGCGGGCGAGTGATCCAAGAGACCCAGTACTTC
TRBJ2-3	TRBD1	-	TRBV7-2	CASSPRTGQADTQYF	TGTGCCAGCAGCCCGAGGACAGGGCAGGCAGATACGCAGTATTTT
TRBJ1-5	-	many	TRBV6-6	CASSPRDRRNQPQHF	TGTGCCAGCAGTCCCCGGGACCGACGCAATCAGCCCCAGCATTTT
TRBJ2-5	TRBD1	-	TRBV6-5	CASSSGQKAETQYF	TGTGCCAGCAGTTCGGGACAGAAGGCGGAGACCCAGTACTTC
TRBJ1-2	-	many	TRBV3-1	CASSQSPGSGYTF	TGTGCCAGCAGCCAATCCCCGGGAAGTGGCTACACCTTC
TRBJ2-1	-	few	TRBV27	CASSLFWDSYNEQFF	TGTGCCAGCAGTTTATTTTGGGACTCCTACAATGAGCAGTTCTTC
TRBJ1-1	-	few	TRBV5-4	CASSLGQEYTEAFF	TGTGCCAGCAGCTTGGGACAGGAGTACACTGAAGCTTTCTTT
TRBJ1-1	-	many	TRBV5-6	CASSSTTEAFF	TGTGCCAGCAGCTCTACCACTGAAGCTTTCTTT
TRBJ1-6	TRBD1	many	TRBV13	CASSPDRGFTPLHF	TGTGCCAGCAGCCCCGACAGGGGGTTTACACCCCTCCACTTT
TRBJ2-7	TRBD2	-	TRBV6-2/TRBV6-3	CASSTLLAGSSYEQYF	TGTGCCAGCAGTACGTTACTAGCGGGGAGCTCCTACGAGCAGTACTTC
TRBJ1-2	-	-	TRBV6-5	CASTDNRDQNYGYTF	TGTGCCAGCACAGATAACAGGGATCAGAACTATGGCTACACCTTC
TRBJ1-1	TRBD1	-	TRBV2	CASSARDRGNGMNTEAFF	TGTGCCAGCAGTGCCAGGGACAGGGGAAATGGTATGAACACTGAAGCTTTCTTT
TRBJ2-3	TRBD2	-	TRBV6-5	CASSLGTSGGPDTQYF	TGTGCCAGCAGCCTTGGGACTAGCGGGGGCCCAGATACGCAGTATTTT
TRBJ1-2	-	many	TRBV20-1	CSGQPGINYGYTF	TGCAGCGGTCAACCAGGAATCAACTATGGCTACACCTTC
TRBJ1-6	TRBD1	-	TRBV6-2/TRBV6-3	CASSLQGQVGNSPLHF	TGTGCCAGCAGTCTCCAAGGACAGGTTGGAAATTCACCCCTCCACTTT
TRBJ2-5	-	many	TRBV6-5	CASSFAGEETQYF	TGTGCCAGCAGCTTTGCTGGGGAGGAGACCCAGTACTTC
TRBJ1-2	-	few	TRBV7-2	CASIPGRGWFYGYTF	TGTGCCAGCATCCCAGGTCGGGGGTGGTTCTATGGCTACACCTTC
TRBJ2-4	-	-	TRBV25-1	CASSDDRAKIIQYF	TGTGCCAGCAGTGACGACCGAGCCAAAATCATTCAGTACTTC
TRBJ1-2	TRBD1	many	TRBV12-3/TRBV12-4	CASSQGDRPGGYTF	TGTGCCAGCAGTCAGGGGGACCGCCCAGGTGGCTACACCTTC
TRBJ1-5	TRBD1	few	TRBV10-1	CASSEPDRVNQPQHF	TGCGCCAGCAGTGAGCCCGACAGGGTCAATCAGCCCCAGCATTTT
TRBJ2-7	-	few	TRBV6-1	CASRGLSSYEQYF	TGTGCCAGCAGGGGGTTAAGCTCCTACGAGCAGTACTTC
TRBJ1-1	-	many	TRBV4-2	CASSPQALNTEAFF	TGTGCCAGCAGCCCACAGGCCCTGAACACTGAAGCTTTCTTT
TRBJ1-3	TRBD1	-	TRBV7-8	CASSILGQGLSGNTIYF	TGTGCCAGCAGCATCCTTGGACAGGGACTCTCTGGAAACACCATATATTTT
TRBJ2-1	-	many	TRBV10-3	CAISDVDSFPYNEQFF	TGTGCCATCAGTGACGTGGACAGTTTCCCTTACAATGAGCAGTTCTTC